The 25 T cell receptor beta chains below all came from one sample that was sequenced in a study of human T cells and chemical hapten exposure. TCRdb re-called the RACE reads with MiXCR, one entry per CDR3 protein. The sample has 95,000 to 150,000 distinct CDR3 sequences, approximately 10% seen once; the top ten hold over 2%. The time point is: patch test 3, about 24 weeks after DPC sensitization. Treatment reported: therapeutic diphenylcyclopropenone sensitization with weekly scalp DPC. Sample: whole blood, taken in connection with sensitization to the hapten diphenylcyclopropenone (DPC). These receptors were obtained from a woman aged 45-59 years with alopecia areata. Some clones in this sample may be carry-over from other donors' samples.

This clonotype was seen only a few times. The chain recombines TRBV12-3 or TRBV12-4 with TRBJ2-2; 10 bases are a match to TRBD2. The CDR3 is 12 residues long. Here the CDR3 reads CATASGGEELFF. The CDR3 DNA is TGTGCTACCGCCAGCGGGGGGGAGGAGCTGTTTTTT.

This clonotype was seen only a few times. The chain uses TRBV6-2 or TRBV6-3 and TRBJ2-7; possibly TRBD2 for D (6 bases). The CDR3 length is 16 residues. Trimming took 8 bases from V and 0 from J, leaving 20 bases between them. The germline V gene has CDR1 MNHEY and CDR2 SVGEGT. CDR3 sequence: CASRGLGGISSYEQYF. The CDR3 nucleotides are TGTGCCAGCCGGGGGTTAGGCGGAATAAGCTCCTACGAGCAGTACTTC.

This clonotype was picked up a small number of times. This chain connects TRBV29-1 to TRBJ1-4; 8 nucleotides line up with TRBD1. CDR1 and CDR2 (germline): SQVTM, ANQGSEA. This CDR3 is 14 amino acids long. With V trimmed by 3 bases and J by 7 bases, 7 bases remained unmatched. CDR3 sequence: CSVDRGRFGEKLFF. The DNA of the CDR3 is TGCAGCGTTGACAGGGGGCGTTTCGGTGAAAAACTGTTTTTT.

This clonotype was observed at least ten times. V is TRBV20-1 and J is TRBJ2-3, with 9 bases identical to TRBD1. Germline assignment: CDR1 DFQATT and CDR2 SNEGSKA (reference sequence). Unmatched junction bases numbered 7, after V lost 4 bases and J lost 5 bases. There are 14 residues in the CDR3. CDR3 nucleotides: TGCAGTGCTATGGGGGACAGGGTCGGAGATACGCAGTATTTT. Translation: CSAMGDRVGDTQYF.

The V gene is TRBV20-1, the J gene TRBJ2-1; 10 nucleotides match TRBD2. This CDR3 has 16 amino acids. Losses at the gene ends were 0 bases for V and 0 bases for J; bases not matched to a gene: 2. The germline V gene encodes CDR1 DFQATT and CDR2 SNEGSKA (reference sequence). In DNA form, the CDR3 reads TGCAGTGCTAGAGATTGGACTAGCGGCTCCTACAATGAGCAGTTCTTC. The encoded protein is CSARDWTSGSYNEQFF.

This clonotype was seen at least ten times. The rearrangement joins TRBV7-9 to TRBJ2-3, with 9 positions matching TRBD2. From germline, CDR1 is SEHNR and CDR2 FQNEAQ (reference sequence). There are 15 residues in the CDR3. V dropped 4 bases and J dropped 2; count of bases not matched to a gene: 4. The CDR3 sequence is CASSSREGPTDTQYF. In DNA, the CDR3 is TGTGCCAGCAGCTCGCGGGAGGGCCCCACAGATACGCAGTATTTT.

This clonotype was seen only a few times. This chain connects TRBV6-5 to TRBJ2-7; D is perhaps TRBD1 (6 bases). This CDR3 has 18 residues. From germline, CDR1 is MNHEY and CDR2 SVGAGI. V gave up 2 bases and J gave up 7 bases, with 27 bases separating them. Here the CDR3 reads CASSYTRQDRKRGREQYF. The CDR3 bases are TGTGCCAGCAGTTACACCCGGCAAGACAGGAAAAGGGGTAGGGAGCAGTACTTC.

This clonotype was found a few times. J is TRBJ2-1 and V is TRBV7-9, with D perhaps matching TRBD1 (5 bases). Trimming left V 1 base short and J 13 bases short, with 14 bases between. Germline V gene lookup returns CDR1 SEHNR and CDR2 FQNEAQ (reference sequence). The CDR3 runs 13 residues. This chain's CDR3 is CASSLGVGATQFF. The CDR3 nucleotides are TGTGCCAGCAGCTTAGGGGTTGGGGCGACTCAGTTCTTC.

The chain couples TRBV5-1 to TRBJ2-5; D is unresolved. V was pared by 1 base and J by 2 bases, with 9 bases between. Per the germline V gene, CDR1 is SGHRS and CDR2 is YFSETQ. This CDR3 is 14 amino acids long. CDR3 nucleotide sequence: TGCGCCAGCAGCTTGAGGCCAGATCAAGAGACCCAGTACTTC. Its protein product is CASSLRPDQETQYF.

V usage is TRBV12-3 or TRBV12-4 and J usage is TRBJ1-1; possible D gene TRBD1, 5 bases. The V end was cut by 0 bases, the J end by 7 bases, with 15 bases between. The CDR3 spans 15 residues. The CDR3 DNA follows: TGTGCCAGCAGTTTAGCGCTCGGCAGGGCCAGTGAAGCTTTCTTT. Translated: CASSLALGRASEAFF.

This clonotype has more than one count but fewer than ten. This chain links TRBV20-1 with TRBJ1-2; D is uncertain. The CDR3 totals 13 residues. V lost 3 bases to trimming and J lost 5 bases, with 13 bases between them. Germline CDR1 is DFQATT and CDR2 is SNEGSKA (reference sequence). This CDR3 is CSARAAGSYGYTF. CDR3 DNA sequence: TGCAGTGCTAGGGCGGCAGGATCGTATGGCTACACCTTC.

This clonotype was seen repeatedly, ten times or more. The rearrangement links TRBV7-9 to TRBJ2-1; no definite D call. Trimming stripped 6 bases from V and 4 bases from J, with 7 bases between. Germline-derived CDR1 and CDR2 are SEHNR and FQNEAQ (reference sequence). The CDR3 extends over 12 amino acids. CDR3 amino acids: CASSVTYNEQFF. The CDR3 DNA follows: TGTGCCAGCAGTGTGACTTACAATGAGCAGTTCTTC.

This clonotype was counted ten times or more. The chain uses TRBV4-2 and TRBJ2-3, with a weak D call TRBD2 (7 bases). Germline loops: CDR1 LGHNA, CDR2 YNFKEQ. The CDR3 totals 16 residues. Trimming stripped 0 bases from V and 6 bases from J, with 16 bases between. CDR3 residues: CASSQDKRGARDTQYF. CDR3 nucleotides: TGTGCCAGCAGCCAAGATAAACGGGGGGCTAGGGATACGCAGTATTTT.

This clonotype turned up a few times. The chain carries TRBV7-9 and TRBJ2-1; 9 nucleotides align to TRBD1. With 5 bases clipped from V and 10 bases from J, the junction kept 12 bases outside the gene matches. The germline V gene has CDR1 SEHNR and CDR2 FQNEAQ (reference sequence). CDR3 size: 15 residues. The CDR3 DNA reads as TGTGCCAGCAGCAATTTGGGACAGGGAGGAAGCGAGCAGTTCTTC. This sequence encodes CASSNLGQGGSEQFF.

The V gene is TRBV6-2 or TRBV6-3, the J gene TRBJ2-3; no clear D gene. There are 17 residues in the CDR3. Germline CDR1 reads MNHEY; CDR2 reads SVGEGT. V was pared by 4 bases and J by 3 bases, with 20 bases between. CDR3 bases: TGTGCCAGCAGTTTATTATATGGGAAAATGATGACAGATACGCAGTATTTT. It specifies CASSLLYGKMMTDTQYF.

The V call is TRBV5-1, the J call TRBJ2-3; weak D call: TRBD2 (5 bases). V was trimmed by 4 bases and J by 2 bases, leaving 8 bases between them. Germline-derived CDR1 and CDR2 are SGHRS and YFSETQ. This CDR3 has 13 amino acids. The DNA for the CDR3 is TGCGCCAGCAGCGCGAGGGACACAGATACGCAGTATTTT. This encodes CASSARDTDTQYF.

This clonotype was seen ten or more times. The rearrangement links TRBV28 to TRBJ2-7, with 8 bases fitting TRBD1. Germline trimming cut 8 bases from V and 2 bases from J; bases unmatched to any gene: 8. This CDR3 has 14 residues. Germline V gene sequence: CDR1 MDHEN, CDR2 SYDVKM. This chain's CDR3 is CASGSQGAPYEQYF. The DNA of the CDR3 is TGTGCCAGCGGGTCCCAGGGGGCCCCCTACGAGCAGTACTTC.

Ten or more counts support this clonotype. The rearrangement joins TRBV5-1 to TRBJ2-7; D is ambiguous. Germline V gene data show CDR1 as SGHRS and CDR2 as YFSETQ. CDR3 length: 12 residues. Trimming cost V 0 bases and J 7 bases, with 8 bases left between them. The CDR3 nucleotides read TGCGCCAGCAGCTTGGACATCGAGGAGCAGTACTTC. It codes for CASSLDIEEQYF.

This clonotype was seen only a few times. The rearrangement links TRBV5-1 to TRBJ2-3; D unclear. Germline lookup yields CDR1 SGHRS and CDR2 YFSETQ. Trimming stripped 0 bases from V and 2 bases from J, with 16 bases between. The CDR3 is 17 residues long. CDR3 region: CASSLGSADPFTDTQYF. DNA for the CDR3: TGCGCCAGCAGCTTGGGTTCGGCGGATCCATTCACAGATACGCAGTATTTT.

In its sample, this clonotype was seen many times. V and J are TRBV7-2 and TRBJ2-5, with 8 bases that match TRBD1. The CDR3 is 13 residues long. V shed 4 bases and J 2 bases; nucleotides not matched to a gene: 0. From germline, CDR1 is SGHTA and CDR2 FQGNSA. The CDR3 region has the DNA TGTGCCAGCAGCTACAGGGGGCAAGAGACCCAGTACTTC. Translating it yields CASSYRGQETQYF.

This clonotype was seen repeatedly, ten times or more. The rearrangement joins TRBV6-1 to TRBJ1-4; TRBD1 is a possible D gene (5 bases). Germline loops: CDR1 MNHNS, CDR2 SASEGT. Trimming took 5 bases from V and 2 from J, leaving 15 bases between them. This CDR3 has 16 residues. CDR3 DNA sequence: TGTGCCAGCAGTACTCAGGGTAGAGGCACTAATGAAAAACTGTTTTTT. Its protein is CASSTQGRGTNEKLFF.

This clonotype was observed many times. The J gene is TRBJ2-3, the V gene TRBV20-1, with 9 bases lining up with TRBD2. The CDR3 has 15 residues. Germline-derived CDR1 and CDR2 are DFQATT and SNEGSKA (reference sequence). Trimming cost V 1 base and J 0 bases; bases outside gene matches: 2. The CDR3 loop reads CSARGGLASTDTQYF. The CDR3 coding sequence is TGCAGTGCTAGAGGGGGACTAGCTAGCACAGATACGCAGTATTTT.

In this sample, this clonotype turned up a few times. As DNA, the CDR3 is TGTGCCAGCAAACTAGCGGGAGGGTCGGATACGCAGTATTTT. Its protein is CASKLAGGSDTQYF. The V and J genes are TRBV12-3 or TRBV12-4 and TRBJ2-3; TRBD2 agrees at 13 bases. The J segment lost 6 bases and the V segment lost 7 bases, leaving 4 bases of the junction unmatched. The CDR3 length is 14 residues.

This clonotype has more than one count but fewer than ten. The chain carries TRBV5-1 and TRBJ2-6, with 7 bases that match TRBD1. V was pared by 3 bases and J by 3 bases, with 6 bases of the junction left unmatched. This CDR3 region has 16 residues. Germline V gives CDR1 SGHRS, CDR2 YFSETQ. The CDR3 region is CASSYTGVSGANVLTF. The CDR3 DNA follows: TGCGCCAGCAGCTATACAGGGGTTAGTGGGGCCAACGTCCTGACTTTC.

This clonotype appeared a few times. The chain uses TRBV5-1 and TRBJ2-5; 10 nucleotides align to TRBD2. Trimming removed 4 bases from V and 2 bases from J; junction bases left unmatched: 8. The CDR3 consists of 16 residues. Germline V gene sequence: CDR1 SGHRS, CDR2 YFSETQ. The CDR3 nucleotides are TGCGCCAGCAGCACCATCGGACTAGCGGTTCAAGAGACCCAGTACTTC. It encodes CASSTIGLAVQETQYF.